This T cell receptor beta chain was profiled in a study of cytomegalovirus exposure and HLA in healthy donors. As concerns this clone: No antigen is known for it.

CDR3 length equals 14 residues. Germline-derived CDR1 and CDR2 are SGHVS and FNYEAQ. Deletions cut 2 bases from V and 0 bases from J, with 7 bases between. Study-wide results and limits: Researchers reported that a few CMV-associated chains were confirmed in vitro as CMV antigen-specific.

Primers: 60 Vbeta forward and 13 Jbeta reverse. TCRdb keeps only in-frame clones here, not all; method: immunoSEQ multiplex PCR. There are about 130,000 clones in the sample, with 2% to 2.5% held by the top ten. The source of this sequence is a man aged 35 to 55 in good health and CMV-seronegative. The chain is built from TRBV7-6 and TRBJ1-1; no clear D gene. Sequenced sample: PBMCs. This CDR3 is CASSLPDLNTEAFF. The CDR3 coding sequence is TGTGCCAGCAGCTTACCGGACTTGAACACTGAAGCTTTCTTT.